This T cell receptor (beta chain) was observed in a study of T cells in localized non-small cell lung cancer. Points from the study as a whole: Appearances in adjacent lung were noted for a median about 60 of the top 100 tumor clones. Exceeding tumor, uninvolved adjacent lung had the highest T cell clonality. It remains possible that heterogeneity exists, since only one tumor region was sequenced.

The assay was immunoSEQ multiplex PCR, and TCRdb's table has in-frame clones only and misses some. The sample has about 72,000 clones, 70% to 85% seen once. This clone appeared a few times. Its antigen is as yet unknown. This CDR3 has 14 residues. V shed 7 bases and J shed 3 bases, with 12 bases lying between them. CDR1 MNHNS and CDR2 SASEGT come from the germline V gene. The chain links TRBV6-1 to TRBJ2-2; D is uncertain. The clonotype originates from a female donor aged 60 or older with stage I lung adenocarcinoma. Specimen: peripheral blood, collected before any cancer treatment. Here the CDR3 DNA reads TGTGCCAGCATTGGATTAAGGGACACCGGGGAGCTGTTTTTT. Translation: CASIGLRDTGELFF.